Each of the 30 T cell receptor beta chains below was sequenced from the same sample in a study of blood T cells in healthy people across ages. Using a J-beta primer mix together with a sample-barcoded 5' primer, a second PCR was run for roughly 7 to 12 cycles. MiXCR, run by TCRdb on the 5' RACE reads, gives a single entry per CDR3 protein. The profile shows about 650,000 distinct CDR3 sequences, approximately 30% of them singletons. What was sequenced was blood. Receptor source: a woman at least 80 years old in good health.

J is TRBJ2-1 and V is TRBV19, with 12 bases identical to TRBD2. Germline loops: CDR1 LNHDA, CDR2 SQIVND (reference sequence). CDR3 length: 15 residues. The J segment lost 8 bases and the V segment lost 2 bases, leaving 4 bases of the junction unmatched. The CDR3 sequence is CASSITSGGIDEQFF. DNA for the CDR3: TGTGCCAGTAGTATAACTAGCGGGGGGATTGATGAGCAGTTCTTC.

There are many counts of this clonotype. V and J are TRBV6-2 or TRBV6-3 and TRBJ2-1; 9 bases line up with TRBD1. The V and J ends lost 5 bases and 8 bases, in that order; junction bases with no gene match: 7. CDR1 is MNHEY, CDR2 SVGEGT, per germline. This CDR3 has 14 amino acids. The DNA for the CDR3 is TGTGCCAGCAGTAAGCCGGGACAGGGCGATGAGCAGTTCTTC. Translated, it gives CASSKPGQGDEQFF.

As for this clonotype: Possible read error: a much larger clone is one base away. This chain joins TRBV9 and TRBJ2-5, with D unresolved. Germline CDR1 reads SGDLS; CDR2 reads YYNGEE. V lost 0 bases and J lost 11, with 20 bases in between. The CDR3 consists of 15 residues. CDR3 DNA: TGTGCCAGCAGCGTAGGAGATAGGGTTCGGAATGAGCAGTACTTC. Translation: CASSVGDRVRNEQYF.

This clonotype has a count of ten or more. The chain joins TRBV28 to TRBJ1-6, with a possible D match to TRBD1 (5 bases). This CDR3 has 16 residues. Deletions cut 7 bases from V and 6 bases from J, with 19 bases between. Germline V gene lookup returns CDR1 MDHEN and CDR2 SYDVKM. The CDR3 nucleotides read TGTGCCAGCACCGATGGGGGATCAAGGAGTAATTCACCCCTCCACTTT. Amino acids: CASTDGGSRSNSPLHF.

The CDR3 nucleotides read TGTGCCAGCAGCCCCGGGCCAGGACAGGGTCCCTACGAGCAGTACTTC. It specifies CASSPGPGQGPYEQYF. This sequence joins TRBV3-1 and TRBJ2-5; 8 bases map to TRBD1. The J call is doubtful: the DNA matches TRBJ2-7 better. The CDR3 loop spans 16 amino acids. From germline, CDR1 is LGHDT and CDR2 YNNKEL (reference sequence).

A word on this clonotype: A much larger clone lies one base from this, so it may be a read error. The J gene is TRBJ2-5, the V gene TRBV20-1, with TRBD2 matching 12 bases. CDR1 is DFQATT, CDR2 SNEGSKA, per germline (reference sequence). The junction had 9 bases not matched to a gene; V was cut back by 6 bases and J by 4 bases. The CDR3 contains 15 residues. The CDR3 loop reads CSATKTSGGRETQYF. The CDR3 region has the DNA TGCAGTGCCACTAAAACTAGCGGGGGGCGAGAGACCCAGTACTTC.

This clonotype was recorded once. The chain is built from TRBV7-9 and TRBJ2-6, with D uncertain. The germline gives CDR1 SEHNR, CDR2 FQNEAQ (reference sequence). V was trimmed by 5 bases and J by 4 bases, leaving 12 bases between them. CDR3 length equals 15 residues. Here the CDR3 DNA reads TGTGCCAGCAGCGTAGTTGGGTTCGGGGCCAACGTCCTGACTTTC. Its protein is CASSVVGFGANVLTF.

This clonotype has a count of ten or more. The CDR3 spells CASNRGGSGANVLTF. The CDR3 coding sequence is TGTGCCAGCAACAGGGGGGGCTCTGGGGCCAACGTCCTGACTTTC. The chain joins TRBV6-5 to TRBJ2-6, with D perhaps TRBD1 (8 bases). Trimming removed 7 bases at V and 0 bases at J, with 10 bases between. The CDR3 has 15 amino acids. Per the germline V gene, CDR1 is MNHEY and CDR2 is SVGAGI.

On this clonotype itself: At one end, the junction sequence differs from germline, possibly due to a read error. The CDR3 spells CAGSFPGQGVGELFF. The DNA for the CDR3 is TGTGCCGGCAGCTTCCCGGGACAGGGTGTCGGGGAGCTGTTTTTT. The chain couples TRBV7-3 to TRBJ2-2; 9 bases line up with TRBD1. CDR1 is SGHTA, CDR2 FQGTGA, per germline. This CDR3 is 15 amino acids long.

Many counts were recorded for this clonotype. This rearrangement joins TRBV7-3 to TRBJ2-1, with TRBD2 matching 7 bases. This CDR3 comprises 15 residues. V was pared by 1 base and J by 6 bases, with 6 bases of the junction left unmatched. CDR1 and CDR2 from the germline V gene are SGHTA and FQGTGA. The chain's CDR3 is CASSLIQGGGNEQFF. The CDR3 region has the DNA TGTGCCAGCAGCTTAATCCAGGGCGGGGGCAATGAGCAGTTCTTC.

This chain connects TRBV18 to TRBJ1-1, with TRBD1 identical over 9 bases. The V and J ends lost 6 bases and 9 bases, in that order; junction bases with no gene match: 5. CDR1 KGHSH and CDR2 LQKENI come from the germline V gene. The CDR3 extends over 12 amino acids. The CDR3 bases are TGTGCCAGCTCGCCCGGACAGGGGAAAGCTTTCTTT. Translated, it gives CASSPGQGKAFF.

CDR3 sequence reads: CASSEAQYRALHF. Written as DNA, the CDR3 is TGTGCCAGCAGTGAAGCGCAATATAGGGCCCTCCACTTT. The chain links TRBV2 to TRBJ1-6; D call uncertain. V was shortened by 0 bases and J by 14 bases, with 11 bases between the two germline ends. The germline CDR1 and CDR2 sequences are SNHLY and FYNNEI. CDR3 size: 13 residues.

The chain has TRBV5-6 and TRBJ1-1; 8 bases map to TRBD1. V dropped 2 bases and J dropped 4; count of bases not matched to a gene: 4. CDR1 and CDR2 (germline): SGHDT, YYEEEE. CDR3 length: 14 residues. CDR3 region: CASSFTDRATEAFF. The CDR3 DNA follows: TGTGCCAGCAGCTTCACGGACAGGGCCACTGAAGCTTTCTTT.

In this sample, this clonotype turned up many times. CDR3 amino acids: CSETGATNTEAFF. CDR3 in DNA: TGCAGTGAAACTGGGGCGACGAACACTGAAGCTTTCTTT. J is TRBJ1-1 and V is TRBV20-1, with a possible D match to TRBD1 (5 bases). With 7 bases removed from V and 1 base from J, the gap between germline ends came to 13 bases. The CDR3 consists of 13 residues. From germline, CDR1 is DFQATT and CDR2 SNEGSKA (reference sequence).

This clonotype turned up a few times. The CDR3 loop reads CASSLLAGAFYNEQFF. The CDR3 DNA reads TGTGCCAGCAGTTTACTGGCGGGGGCCTTCTACAATGAGCAGTTCTTC. J is TRBJ2-1 and V is TRBV12-3 or TRBV12-4; TRBD2 might be the D (7 bases). This CDR3 has 16 residues. Trimming left V 2 bases short and J 3 bases short, with 14 bases between.

There are many counts of this clonotype. This chain uses TRBV20-1 with TRBJ2-5; 11 bases are shared with TRBD2. The CDR3 runs to 17 residues. J lost 2 bases, V lost 0 bases, and 8 bases had no gene match. Germline lookup yields CDR1 DFQATT and CDR2 SNEGSKA (reference sequence). Here the CDR3 DNA reads TGCAGTGCTAGAGATAGGACGCGACTAGCGGGACAAGAGACCCAGTACTTC. Encoded protein: CSARDRTRLAGQETQYF.

Comments on this clonotype: This could be a read error, since a much larger clone is one nucleotide away. The chain joins TRBV5-1 to TRBJ2-7; TRBD1 matches 8 bases. V trimming: 4 bases; J trimming: 7 bases; junction bases outside the gene matches: 13. The CDR3 covers 15 residues. Germline V gives CDR1 SGHRS, CDR2 YFSETQ. Here the CDR3 reads CASSLQGQADNEQYF. CDR3 in DNA: TGCGCCAGCAGCCTGCAGGGACAGGCCGACAATGAGCAGTACTTC.

A single count supports this clonotype. The chain recombines TRBV7-2 with TRBJ1-2; 9 bases are a match to TRBD1. CDR3 size: 15 residues. J lost 8 bases, V lost 11 bases, and 18 bases had no gene match. CDR1 and CDR2 from the germline V gene are SGHTA and FQGNSA. The CDR3 region is CARTEQQGARRGYTF. The DNA of the CDR3 is TGTGCCCGCACCGAACAACAGGGGGCAAGAAGGGGCTACACCTTC.

This sequence joins TRBV27 and TRBJ1-4; D call uncertain. Germline V gene lookup returns CDR1 MNHEY and CDR2 SMNVEV (reference sequence). The CDR3 runs to 15 residues. The ends were cut back, 5 bases at V and 4 bases at J, with 14 bases in the middle. The CDR3 bases are TGTGCCAGCAGTCCAATTCCGGGATTTAATGAAAAACTGTTTTTT. Its translation is CASSPIPGFNEKLFF.

This clonotype was counted many times. The chain has TRBV29-1 and TRBJ2-3; TRBD2 matches 11 bases. V was pared by 5 bases and J by 5 bases, with 6 bases of the junction left unmatched. CDR1 SQVTM and CDR2 ANQGSEA come from the germline V gene. The CDR3 is 14 amino acids. The CDR3 loop is CSVKVAGGLDTQYF. The DNA for the CDR3 is TGCAGCGTTAAGGTAGCGGGGGGGCTAGATACGCAGTATTTT.

This clonotype turned up a few times. V gene TRBV20-1 combines with J gene TRBJ2-6, with D tentatively TRBD2 (5 bases). Germline CDR1 DFQATT, CDR2 SNEGSKA (reference sequence). The CDR3 covers 15 residues. Between the trimmed V and J ends, which lost 6 bases and 0 bases, there was a span of 12 bases. CDR3 in amino acids: CSAGGRGSGANVLTF. CDR3 nucleotides: TGCAGTGCGGGCGGACGGGGCTCTGGGGCCAACGTCCTGACTTTC.

The chain employs TRBV5-6 and TRBJ1-4; D is unclear. Germline CDR1 reads SGHDT; CDR2 reads YYEEEE. Trimming left V 1 base short and J 0 bases short, with 13 bases between. The CDR3 consists of 17 residues. Here the CDR3 reads CASSLSPSSATNEKLFF. The CDR3 DNA reads TGTGCCAGCAGCTTGTCACCCTCTAGTGCAACTAATGAAAAACTGTTTTTT.

This rearrangement joins TRBV6-2 or TRBV6-3 to TRBJ1-5; the D gene is possibly TRBD1 (5 bases). CDR3 length: 17 amino acids. Germline V lookup: CDR1 MNHEY, CDR2 SVGEGT. The V end was cut by 4 bases, the J end by 1 base, with 17 bases between. The CDR3 sequence: CASSFLPGPGSNQPQHF. The CDR3, as DNA: TGTGCCAGCAGTTTTCTTCCGGGTCCAGGGAGCAATCAGCCCCAGCATTTT.

Ten or more counts support this clonotype. The V and J genes are TRBV7-9 and TRBJ1-2; D uncertain. This CDR3 spans 15 amino acids. CDR1 and CDR2 from the germline V gene are SEHNR and FQNEAQ (reference sequence). V lost 1 base, J lost 8 bases, and 17 bases lay in between. The CDR3 loop reads CASSLVVQPESGYTF. Written as DNA, the CDR3 is TGTGCCAGCAGCTTAGTGGTACAGCCGGAGTCCGGCTACACCTTC.

This clonotype was seen ten or more times. The DNA of the CDR3 is TGTGCCTGGAGCCCGTCCATGAACACTGAAGCTTTCTTT. This gives the protein CAWSPSMNTEAFF. The chain links TRBV30 to TRBJ1-1; D is ambiguous. CDR1 is GTSNPN and CDR2 is SVGIG in the germline V gene (reference sequence). V shed 3 bases and J shed 0 bases, with 8 bases lying between them. The length of the CDR3 is 13 residues.

A note on this clonotype: A clone one base away is much larger, so this may be a read error. The V call is TRBV3-1, the J call TRBJ2-5; D is possibly TRBD2 (5 bases). CDR1 and CDR2 from the germline V gene are LGHDT and YNNKEL (reference sequence). The CDR3 consists of 14 residues. The V end lost 3 bases, the J end lost 11 bases, and 19 bases lay between the germline ends. In nucleotides, the CDR3 is TGTGCCAGCAGCCAGTCGACCGCCCTCGGGGAGCAGTACTTC. Its translation is CASSQSTALGEQYF.

Details on this clonotype: Mismatch with germline at one junction end may stem from a read error. Written as DNA, the CDR3 is TGTGCCAGCAGCCGGGGACTAGCGGGGGACCTTAGCACAGATACGCGGTATTTT. As protein: CASSRGLAGDLSTDTRYF. The chain couples TRBV7-9 to TRBJ2-3, with 14 bases that match TRBD2. The CDR3 runs 18 residues. From germline, CDR1 is SEHNR and CDR2 FQNEAQ (reference sequence). Full variable domain (rest looked up from reference TRBV7-9 and TRBJ2-3): DTGVSQNPRHKITKRGQNVTFRCDPISEHNRLYWYRQTLGQGPEFLTYFQNEAQLEKSRLLSDRFSAERPKGSFSTLEIQRTEQGDSAMYLCASSRGLAGDLSTDTRYFGPGTRLTVL.

Only a few counts were recorded for this clonotype. The chain carries TRBV20-1 and TRBJ1-4; the D gene is possibly TRBD1 (6 bases). V gave up 5 bases and J gave up 8 bases, with 15 bases separating them. Germline assignment: CDR1 DFQATT and CDR2 SNEGSKA (reference sequence). The CDR3 spans 13 residues. CDR3 region: CSAGGLLGEKLFF. The CDR3 DNA follows: TGCAGTGCTGGGGGCCTACTGGGAGAAAAACTGTTTTTT.

Only a few counts were recorded for this clonotype. The chain carries TRBV5-1 and TRBJ2-2; D perhaps matches TRBD1 (5 bases). From germline, CDR1 is SGHRS and CDR2 YFSETQ. The CDR3 covers 15 residues. V lost 4 bases and J 4 bases, leaving 14 bases between the germline ends. The CDR3, as DNA: TGCGCCAGCAGCGAACAGGCCCCGGGCACCGGGGAGCTGTTTTTT. This encodes CASSEQAPGTGELFF. Using reference TRBV5-1 and TRBJ2-2 for the parts outside the CDR3, the full variable domain is KAGVTQTPRYLIKTRGQQVTLSCSPISGHRSVSWYQQTPGQGLQFLFEYFSETQRNKGNFPGRFSGRQFSNSRSEMNVSTLELGDSALYLCASSEQAPGTGELFFGEGSRLTVL.

This chain uses TRBV6-5 with TRBJ1-5; D ambiguous. CDR3 length: 14 amino acids. Germline V lookup: CDR1 MNHEY, CDR2 SVGAGI. Trimming pared 8 bases from V and 0 bases from J, leaving 11 bases between. CDR3: CASRKDISNQPQHF. The CDR3 DNA is TGTGCCAGCCGAAAAGATATTAGCAATCAGCCCCAGCATTTT.